Listed below are T cell receptor beta chains from one sample, sequenced in a study of blood T cell repertoires in COVID-19. Profiling relied on immunoSEQ multiplex PCR, and the TCRdb table lists in-frame clones only, not all of them. The sample has 85,000 to 100,000 clones; 80% to 90% are singletons. The sample taken for sequencing was peripheral blood. All receptors come from a man between 60 and 75 years old with acute or convalescent COVID-19. Each CDR3 is given with its conserved first and last residue. The order of the fields is D gene, clone size, J gene, V gene, CDR3 DNA, CDR3 protein. A D gene is named only where the DNA matches it firmly. Size values are once, few and many counts, or a class for expanded clones, and some rows have none.

d_call: TRBD1; clone_size: once; j_call: TRBJ1-6; v_call: TRBV6-5; cdr3_nt: TGTGCCAGCAGTCGACAGGGAGTGGATTCACCCCTCCACTTT; cdr3_aa: CASSRQGVDSPLHF
d_call: TRBD2; clone_size: NA; j_call: TRBJ2-1; v_call: TRBV5-1; cdr3_nt: TGCGCCAGCAGCTTGGTGGCTAGCGGGGCCAATGAGCAGTTCTTC; cdr3_aa: CASSLVASGANEQFF
d_call: TRBD1; clone_size: NA; j_call: TRBJ1-5; v_call: TRBV5-4; cdr3_nt: TGTGCCAGCAGCACCGACAGGGGCAATCAGCCCCAGCATTTT; cdr3_aa: CASSTDRGNQPQHF
d_call: NA; clone_size: NA; j_call: TRBJ1-1; v_call: TRBV3-1/TRBV3-2; cdr3_nt: TGTGCCAGCAGCCAAGTAAGGGGGACTGAAGCTTTCTTT; cdr3_aa: CASSQVRGTEAFF
d_call: NA; clone_size: medium-sized; j_call: TRBJ1-2; v_call: TRBV29-1; cdr3_nt: TGCAGCGTACCTACAGGGTGGGATGGCTACACCTTC; cdr3_aa: CSVPTGWDGYTF
d_call: TRBD2; clone_size: NA; j_call: TRBJ2-3; v_call: TRBV29-1; cdr3_nt: TGCAGCGTGGATACCGGGACTAGCGGGAGGACTGATACGCAGTATTTT; cdr3_aa: CSVDTGTSGRTDTQYF
d_call: TRBD2; clone_size: NA; j_call: TRBJ2-3; v_call: TRBV9; cdr3_nt: TGTGCCAGCAGCACCCAAATTTTCGGACTAGCGAGCAATACGCAGTATTTT; cdr3_aa: CASSTQIFGLASNTQYF
d_call: NA; clone_size: NA; j_call: TRBJ2-1; v_call: TRBV30; cdr3_nt: TGTGCCTGGAGTTCCGGGGTCTCCTACAATGAGCAGTTCTTC; cdr3_aa: CAWSSGVSYNEQFF
d_call: TRBD2; clone_size: NA; j_call: TRBJ2-1; v_call: TRBV4-3; cdr3_nt: TGCGCCAGCAGCCAATACGGACTAGCGGGTTCCTTCGGGCATGAGCAGTTCTTC; cdr3_aa: CASSQYGLAGSFGHEQFF
d_call: NA; clone_size: NA; j_call: TRBJ1-4; v_call: TRBV5-1; cdr3_nt: TGCGCGAGCACCACCGGACAGACTAAACCAACTAATGAAAAACTGTTTTTT; cdr3_aa: CASTTGQTKPTNEKLFF
d_call: TRBD1; clone_size: few; j_call: TRBJ2-7; v_call: TRBV7-8; cdr3_nt: TGTGCCAGCAGCTTAGGAGGGGGCTTGTACGAGCAGTACTTC; cdr3_aa: CASSLGGGLYEQYF
d_call: TRBD2; clone_size: NA; j_call: TRBJ2-1; v_call: TRBV5-4; cdr3_nt: TGTGCCAGCAGCGGGGCGGGGTTGGCGGGGGGCCGAGGTGAGCAGTTCTTC; cdr3_aa: CASSGAGLAGGRGEQFF
d_call: NA; clone_size: NA; j_call: TRBJ1-5; v_call: TRBV27; cdr3_nt: TGTGCCAGCAGTTGGTCCCAGAATCAGCCCCAGCATTTT; cdr3_aa: CASSWSQNQPQHF
d_call: NA; clone_size: once; j_call: TRBJ2-6; v_call: TRBV19; cdr3_nt: TGTGCCAGTAAGGCGGCCTCTGGGGCCAACGTCCTGACTTTC; cdr3_aa: CASKAASGANVLTF
d_call: NA; clone_size: once; j_call: TRBJ1-1; v_call: TRBV10-3; cdr3_nt: TGTGCCATCACCCCGGCGGGTATGACTGAAGCTTTCTTT; cdr3_aa: CAITPAGMTEAFF
d_call: NA; clone_size: NA; j_call: TRBJ1-5; v_call: TRBV10-2; cdr3_nt: TGCGCCAGCAGCCTAACCGGGACATTCGATCAGCCCCAGCATTTT; cdr3_aa: CASSLTGTFDQPQHF
d_call: TRBD1; clone_size: NA; j_call: TRBJ1-1; v_call: TRBV5-1; cdr3_nt: TGCGCCAGCAGCTCACAGGCGGCAGGGGGGAACACTGAAGCTTTCTTT; cdr3_aa: CASSSQAAGGNTEAFF
d_call: NA; clone_size: NA; j_call: TRBJ1-2; v_call: TRBV6-2/TRBV6-3; cdr3_nt: TGTGCCAGCAGTTACTCGATACACGGGGGCTACACCTTC; cdr3_aa: CASSYSIHGGYTF
d_call: NA; clone_size: NA; j_call: TRBJ2-7; v_call: TRBV30; cdr3_nt: TGTGCCTGGAGGGAGGACTCGGGACTCTACTACGAGCAGTACTTC; cdr3_aa: CAWREDSGLYYEQYF
d_call: NA; clone_size: NA; j_call: TRBJ2-5; v_call: TRBV4-2; cdr3_nt: TGTGCCAGCAGCCAGTTTAGCGGCCAAGAGACCCAGTACTTC; cdr3_aa: CASSQFSGQETQYF
d_call: NA; clone_size: few; j_call: TRBJ1-2; v_call: TRBV11-2; cdr3_nt: TGTGCCAGCAGCCCAACCCCAGGGTCTAACTATGGCTACACCTTC; cdr3_aa: CASSPTPGSNYGYTF
d_call: TRBD1; clone_size: NA; j_call: TRBJ1-5; v_call: TRBV5-6; cdr3_nt: TGTGCCAGCAGCCGATACGACAGGGGGGATCAGCCCCAGCATTTT; cdr3_aa: CASSRYDRGDQPQHF
d_call: NA; clone_size: NA; j_call: TRBJ2-1; v_call: TRBV4-1; cdr3_nt: TGCGCCAGCAGCCCAAGTGGCCTAGTTTCCAATGAGCAGTTCTTC; cdr3_aa: CASSPSGLVSNEQFF
d_call: NA; clone_size: NA; j_call: TRBJ1-4; v_call: TRBV11-2; cdr3_nt: TGTGCCAGCAGCTTAGACCGAAAACTGTTTTTT; cdr3_aa: CASSLDRKLFF
d_call: TRBD1; clone_size: once; j_call: TRBJ1-3; v_call: TRBV5-1; cdr3_nt: TGCGCCAGCAGCGAAAGACAGGGGGGAAACACCATATATTTT; cdr3_aa: CASSERQGGNTIYF
d_call: NA; clone_size: NA; j_call: TRBJ1-2; v_call: TRBV3-1/TRBV3-2; cdr3_nt: TGTGCCAGCACCAACATTAGAAACGGGGCCGGGGGTCACTATGGCTACACCTTC; cdr3_aa: CASTNIRNGAGGHYGYTF
d_call: NA; clone_size: NA; j_call: TRBJ1-5; v_call: TRBV7-8; cdr3_nt: TGTGCCAGCAGCACCGGAGGGTCAGGTGATCAGCCCCAGCATTTT; cdr3_aa: CASSTGGSGDQPQHF
d_call: TRBD1; clone_size: few; j_call: TRBJ1-2; v_call: TRBV9; cdr3_nt: TGTGCCAGCAGCGCGGGTGGACAGGGCGATGGCTACACCTTC; cdr3_aa: CASSAGGQGDGYTF
d_call: NA; clone_size: few; j_call: TRBJ2-3; v_call: TRBV18; cdr3_nt: TGTGCCAGCTCACCCAACAGGGCAGATACGCAGTATTTT; cdr3_aa: CASSPNRADTQYF
d_call: NA; clone_size: NA; j_call: TRBJ2-7; v_call: TRBV6-5; cdr3_nt: TGTGCCAGCAGGAAATTCCGGGGGACCGAGCAGTACTTC; cdr3_aa: CASRKFRGTEQYF
d_call: NA; clone_size: NA; j_call: TRBJ2-1; v_call: TRBV18; cdr3_nt: TGTGCCAGCTCACCACCGGTATCAGAAGCCCCTCGGGGATGGCAGTTCTTC; cdr3_aa: CASSPPVSEAPRGWQFF
d_call: TRBD1; clone_size: NA; j_call: TRBJ1-4; v_call: TRBV10-3; cdr3_nt: TGTGCCATCCGTCGGGACAGATCAGAAGAAAAACTGTTTTTT; cdr3_aa: CAIRRDRSEEKLFF
d_call: TRBD1; clone_size: NA; j_call: TRBJ2-1; v_call: TRBV29-1; cdr3_nt: TGCAGCGTTATCGGGACAGGGGGTCATGAGCAGTTCTTC; cdr3_aa: CSVIGTGGHEQFF
d_call: TRBD1; clone_size: NA; j_call: TRBJ1-6; v_call: TRBV7-6; cdr3_nt: TGTGCCAGCAGCTCTGTACAGGGGTCCTGGGGCTCCTATAATTCACCCCTCCACTTT; cdr3_aa: CASSSVQGSWGSYNSPLHF
d_call: TRBD2; clone_size: NA; j_call: TRBJ2-7; v_call: TRBV6-6; cdr3_nt: TGTGCCAGCAGTTACCGAGCGGGAGGCGCCTACGAGCAGTACTTC; cdr3_aa: CASSYRAGGAYEQYF
d_call: NA; clone_size: NA; j_call: TRBJ1-2; v_call: TRBV30; cdr3_nt: TGTGCCTCCTCTAAACCGCGGACAGCCGATCCTTCCGGGGCCTATGGCTACACCTTC; cdr3_aa: CASSKPRTADPSGAYGYTF
d_call: TRBD2; clone_size: NA; j_call: TRBJ2-1; v_call: TRBV30; cdr3_nt: TGTGCCTGGAGTCGATTAGCGGGAACAATTGAGCAGTTCTTC; cdr3_aa: CAWSRLAGTIEQFF
d_call: NA; clone_size: NA; j_call: TRBJ2-2; v_call: TRBV2; cdr3_nt: TGTGCCAGCACTCCAGAGGTTTCCGGGGAGCTGTTTTTT; cdr3_aa: CASTPEVSGELFF
d_call: TRBD1; clone_size: NA; j_call: TRBJ1-6; v_call: TRBV4-3; cdr3_nt: TGCGCCAGCAGCCAAGAGACAGGGAACGGGTCACCCCTCCACTTT; cdr3_aa: CASSQETGNGSPLHF
d_call: NA; clone_size: NA; j_call: TRBJ1-2; v_call: TRBV30; cdr3_nt: TGTGCCGGACGGGGAACACCAATGTATGGCTACACCTTC; cdr3_aa: CAGRGTPMYGYTF
d_call: NA; clone_size: NA; j_call: TRBJ1-1; v_call: TRBV6-2/TRBV6-3; cdr3_nt: TGTGCCAGCAGCCCTCCGACTAATACCTGGGGGAACACTGAAGCTTTCTTT; cdr3_aa: CASSPPTNTWGNTEAFF
d_call: NA; clone_size: NA; j_call: TRBJ1-2; v_call: TRBV5-8; cdr3_nt: TGTGCCAGCAGCCCTGCAGGTGGATACTATGGCTACACCTTC; cdr3_aa: CASSPAGGYYGYTF
d_call: TRBD1; clone_size: NA; j_call: TRBJ1-1; v_call: TRBV28; cdr3_nt: TGTGCCAGCAGTTTGACAGGGCCCCCCATGAACACTGAAGCTTTCTTT; cdr3_aa: CASSLTGPPMNTEAFF
d_call: NA; clone_size: NA; j_call: TRBJ1-3; v_call: TRBV6-2/TRBV6-3; cdr3_nt: TGTGCCAGCAGTTACTCCTCAGGGTCGCCTGGAAACACCATATATTTT; cdr3_aa: CASSYSSGSPGNTIYF
d_call: TRBD2; clone_size: NA; j_call: TRBJ2-3; v_call: TRBV7-2; cdr3_nt: TGTGCCAGCAGCTTAGCGGCGGGGGGCGCAGATACGCAGTATTTT; cdr3_aa: CASSLAAGGADTQYF
d_call: NA; clone_size: NA; j_call: TRBJ2-7; v_call: TRBV5-1; cdr3_nt: TGCGCCAGCAGCTTGGAAGGGAGGACTGGAATCGAGCAGTACTTC; cdr3_aa: CASSLEGRTGIEQYF
d_call: TRBD1; clone_size: NA; j_call: TRBJ1-2; v_call: TRBV19; cdr3_nt: TGTGCGACAGGGCAGTTCAACTATGGCTACACCTTC; cdr3_aa: CATGQFNYGYTF
d_call: NA; clone_size: NA; j_call: TRBJ2-7; v_call: TRBV30; cdr3_nt: TGTGCCTGGAGTGTGGGAGGTTACGAGCAGTACTTC; cdr3_aa: CAWSVGGYEQYF
d_call: NA; clone_size: NA; j_call: TRBJ2-3; v_call: TRBV5-1; cdr3_nt: TGCGCCAGCAGCTTGGCCCTTAACACAGATACGCAGTATTTT; cdr3_aa: CASSLALNTDTQYF
d_call: TRBD2; clone_size: once; j_call: TRBJ2-3; v_call: TRBV11-3; cdr3_nt: TGTGCCAGCAGCTCCGGACTAGCGGGGAGCACAGATACGCAGTATTTT; cdr3_aa: CASSSGLAGSTDTQYF
d_call: NA; clone_size: NA; j_call: TRBJ1-1; v_call: TRBV29-1; cdr3_nt: TGCAGCGTTGAAAACCCTGACAGGAACACTGAAGCTTTCTTT; cdr3_aa: CSVENPDRNTEAFF
d_call: TRBD1; clone_size: NA; j_call: TRBJ1-5; v_call: TRBV19; cdr3_nt: TGTGCCAGTACCCAGGACAGGGTAACCAATCAGCCCCAGCATTTT; cdr3_aa: CASTQDRVTNQPQHF
d_call: NA; clone_size: NA; j_call: TRBJ2-7; v_call: TRBV11-2; cdr3_nt: TGTGCCAGCAGCTTAGTAATGAGCGAGCAGTACTTC; cdr3_aa: CASSLVMSEQYF
d_call: NA; clone_size: NA; j_call: TRBJ1-6; v_call: TRBV27; cdr3_nt: TGTGCCAGCAGTTTTCTGCGGGGAGGGTCACCCCTCCACTTT; cdr3_aa: CASSFLRGGSPLHF
d_call: TRBD1; clone_size: once; j_call: TRBJ1-1; v_call: TRBV18; cdr3_nt: TGTGCCAGCTCAGCCATACACCGACAGGGGGCTAGGAAGGGTCTAGTGGACACTGAAGCTTTCTTT; cdr3_aa: CASSAIHRQGARKGLVDTEAFF
d_call: TRBD1; clone_size: once; j_call: TRBJ1-6; v_call: TRBV5-4; cdr3_nt: TGTGCCAGCAGCTTTTCCAGGACAGGAAATTTCGGGGCCCTCCACTTT; cdr3_aa: CASSFSRTGNFGALHF